This T cell receptor (beta chain) was identified in a study of cytomegalovirus exposure and HLA in healthy donors. Across the study: Of the donors genotyped, 300 to 500 in all, about 80% fell in the Caucasian-associated ancestry cluster.

Study-wide results and limits: In a later analysis, DRB1 alleles had the most associated TCRs; HLA-C alleles the fewest.

PCR amplification relied on 60 Vbeta primers (plus 13 Jbeta primers). Here immunoSEQ multiplex PCR was the method, and the copy in TCRdb shows in-frame clones only, minus some. The table has over 120,000 clones, around 80% seen once; the top ten hold about 1.5%. A note on this clone: Its antigen is not known.

CDR3 size: 18 residues. V lost 2 bases to trimming and J lost 9 bases, with 26 bases between them. Germline V CDR1 and CDR2: MDHEN, SYDVKM. This TCR was sampled from a man aged 30 to 45 in good health and CMV-seropositive. Sequences were obtained from PBMCs. The chain combines TRBV28 with TRBJ2-1; D is possibly TRBD2 (5 bases). The CDR3 is CASSLRRRTPIVYGEQFF. In DNA form, the CDR3 reads TGTGCCAGCAGTTTAAGGAGGAGGACGCCAATAGTTTATGGTGAGCAGTTCTTC.